The 27 T cell receptor beta chains listed next were all sequenced from one sample in a study of Ad26.COV2.S vaccination and SARS-CoV-2 variants. Treatment given: some 19 received Ad26.COV2.S at low or high dose, single or two shots; roughly 5 received placebo; per-sample allocation not given. The investigators took samples on day 63 after the first vaccine or placebo injection. The protocol was immunoSEQ multiplex PCR, while the TCRdb copy is restricted to in-frame clones and leaves out a portion. Here the sample spans some 390,000 clones, around nine tenths being singletons. The specimen was peripheral blood, collected in a trial of Ad26.COV2.S vaccine versus placebo. The receptors were gathered from a person between 18 and 65 years old who received the Ad26.COV2.S COVID-19 vaccine or a placebo.

The genes are TRBV2 and TRBJ2-5; 7 positions match TRBD2. CDR3 length: 15 amino acids. Trimming removed 5 bases from V and 4 bases from J; junction bases left unmatched: 10. The germline gives CDR1 SNHLY, CDR2 FYNNEI. The DNA of the CDR3 is TGTGCCAGCAGTTGGGGGGGGAGGGCCGGAGAGACCCAGTACTTC. Encoded protein: CASSWGGRAGETQYF.

The sample holds one count of this clone. V is TRBV6-5 and J is TRBJ2-7; 7 bases agree with TRBD2. CDR1 is MNHEY, CDR2 SVGAGI, per germline. Trimming at V came to 7 bases and at J to 7 bases, leaving 10 bases not matched to a gene. The CDR3 runs 13 residues. In nucleotides, the CDR3 is TGTGCCAGCAAGGAAGGTAACGGGGGGGAGCAGTACTTC. Protein sequence: CASKEGNGGEQYF.

This rearrangement joins TRBV29-1 to TRBJ1-6; possibly TRBD1 for D (5 bases). This CDR3 contains 13 residues. V shed 2 bases and J shed 7 bases, with 9 bases lying between them. The V gene's germline CDR1 is SQVTM and CDR2 ANQGSEA. The CDR3 loop reads CSVETGGNSPLHF. The CDR3 DNA reads as TGCAGCGTTGAAACGGGGGGGAATTCACCCCTCCACTTT.

This clone occurred a few times. V is TRBV6-4 and J is TRBJ2-1, with D maybe TRBD1 (6 bases). V was cut by 2 bases and J by 7 bases, with 9 bases left in between. The CDR3 sequence is 13 residues long. From germline, CDR1 is MRHNA and CDR2 SNTAGT. This CDR3 is CASSDGDKNEQFF. The CDR3 DNA sequence: TGTGCCAGCAGTGACGGGGACAAAAATGAGCAGTTCTTC.

J is TRBJ1-5 and V is TRBV4-1; D unresolved. Germline CDR1 is MGHRA and CDR2 is YSYEKL. This CDR3 comprises 14 residues. With 4 bases removed from V and 6 bases from J, the gap between germline ends came to 13 bases. The CDR3 loop reads CASSRLFGSQPQHF. CDR3 bases: TGCGCCAGCAGCCGCCTTTTCGGGAGTCAGCCCCAGCATTTT.

This chain joins TRBV5-1 and TRBJ1-1; a possible D gene is TRBD1 (5 bases). V was trimmed by 3 bases and J by 4 bases, leaving 16 bases between them. CDR1 is SGHRS, CDR2 YFSETQ, per germline. This CDR3 has 15 amino acids. The CDR3 sequence: CASSSGHKSGTEAFF. Here the CDR3 DNA reads TGCGCCAGCAGCTCCGGACATAAAAGTGGCACTGAAGCTTTCTTT.

The CDR3 sequence: CASSLEGYEQFF. The CDR3 nucleotides are TGCGCCAGCAGCTTAGAGGGATATGAGCAGTTCTTC. V usage is TRBV5-1 and J usage is TRBJ2-1; possible D gene TRBD2, 5 bases. Germline-derived CDR1 and CDR2 are SGHRS and YFSETQ. This CDR3 has 12 residues. The germline V and J ends were trimmed by 2 bases and 8 bases, with 8 bases remaining between them.

V usage is TRBV7-9 and J usage is TRBJ2-7; TRBD2 might be the D (6 bases). The CDR3 extends over 12 amino acids. Trimming removed 5 bases at V and 3 bases at J, with 8 bases between. CDR1 is SEHNR and CDR2 is FQNEAQ in the germline V gene (reference sequence). CDR3 bases: TGTGCCAGCAGCACCGGGAGCTACGAGCAGTACTTC. Encoded protein: CASSTGSYEQYF.

The chain uses TRBV28 and TRBJ1-3; D is undetermined. The germline V gene has CDR1 MDHEN and CDR2 SYDVKM. The ends were cut back, 3 bases at V and 0 bases at J, with 12 bases in the middle. The CDR3 has 16 residues. The DNA of the CDR3 is TGTGCCAGCAGTTTGGGTGGGCGGTTCTCTGGAAACACCATATATTTT. It yields the protein CASSLGGRFSGNTIYF.

The V and J genes are TRBV12-5 and TRBJ1-6, with D perhaps matching TRBD1 (5 bases). CDR3 length: 13 amino acids. Trimming pared 7 bases from V and 5 bases from J, leaving 9 bases between. Germline V gene data show CDR1 as LGHNT and CDR2 as FRNRAP. The CDR3 protein is CASAMTDNSPLHF. The DNA of the CDR3 is TGTGCTAGTGCCATGACAGATAATTCACCCCTCCACTTT.

The J gene is TRBJ1-1, the V gene TRBV18; perhaps TRBD1 as D (5 bases). V was clipped by 0 bases and J by 1 base, with 9 bases between them. CDR1 is KGHSH and CDR2 is LQKENI in the germline V gene. The CDR3 runs 15 residues. CDR3 amino acids: CASSPPNTGNTEAFF. As DNA, the CDR3 is TGTGCCAGCTCACCACCGAACACAGGGAACACTGAAGCTTTCTTT.

Notes on this clone: Other nucleotide sequences in the sample specify the same CDR3. CDR3 DNA sequence: TGTGCCAGCAGTTTAGGGCGGGAAGCTTTCTTT. It codes for CASSLGREAFF. This chain connects TRBV28 to TRBJ1-1; D is uncertain. The ends were cut back, 2 bases at V and 8 bases at J, with 6 bases in the middle. Per germline, CDR1 MDHEN and CDR2 SYDVKM. This CDR3 has 11 residues.

The chain is built from TRBV7-2 and TRBJ1-4, with 9 bases matching TRBD1. V gave up 5 bases and J gave up 8 bases; unmatched junction bases: 6. Germline values: CDR1 SGHTA, CDR2 FQGNSA. There are 14 residues in the CDR3. The CDR3 protein is CASSPRTGEEKLFF. CDR3 DNA sequence: TGTGCCAGCAGCCCTAGGACAGGGGAGGAAAAACTGTTTTTT.

The chain recombines TRBV5-6 with TRBJ2-1; 7 bases are shared with TRBD2. In germline, CDR1 is SGHDT, CDR2 YYEEEE. Trimming took 2 bases from V and 2 from J; bases not matched to a gene: 4. The CDR3 is made up of 15 amino acids. In DNA, the CDR3 is TGTGCCAGCAGCTTAAGGACTAGTCCCTACAATGAGCAGTTCTTC. Translating gives CASSLRTSPYNEQFF.

The J gene is TRBJ1-2, the V gene TRBV12-3 or TRBV12-4; a weak D match, TRBD1 (5 bases). V was cut by 6 bases and J by 8 bases, with 10 bases left in between. The CDR3 extends over 11 amino acids. The DNA for the CDR3 is TGTGCCAGCAGCCCAGGGTGGGGCTACACCTTC. Amino acid sequence: CASSPGWGYTF.

The gene calls are TRBV2 and TRBJ2-7; possibly TRBD2 for D (6 bases). The germline V gene encodes CDR1 SNHLY and CDR2 FYNNEI. The V end was cut by 0 bases, the J end by 2 bases, with 8 bases between. The CDR3 is 14 residues long. Here the CDR3 reads CASSEAGLPYEQYF. The DNA of the CDR3 is TGTGCCAGCAGTGAAGCGGGACTCCCCTACGAGCAGTACTTC.

The chain employs TRBV13 and TRBJ2-7, with TRBD2 matching over 7 bases. This CDR3 spans 16 amino acids. CDR1 is PRHDT and CDR2 is FYEKMQ in the germline V gene (reference sequence). V shed 4 bases and J 1 base; nucleotides not matched to a gene: 10. This CDR3 is CASSSRTSPKSYEQYF. The CDR3 DNA sequence: TGTGCCAGCAGCTCACGGACTAGTCCCAAATCCTACGAGCAGTACTTC.

The chain is built from TRBV18 and TRBJ1-1; 7 nucleotides agree with TRBD1. The CDR3 runs to 17 residues. J gave up 3 bases and V 3 bases, and 13 bases lay outside the gene matches. CDR1 KGHSH and CDR2 LQKENI come from the germline V gene. The CDR3 DNA reads as TGTGCCAGCTCACCGAAACCACAGGGGTCTGTTTACACTGAAGCTTTCTTT. Protein product: CASSPKPQGSVYTEAFF.

V gene TRBV28 combines with J gene TRBJ2-2; D gene unclear. Germline loops: CDR1 MDHEN, CDR2 SYDVKM. The CDR3 has 14 residues. The V end lost 3 bases, the J end lost 5 bases, and 10 bases lay between the germline ends. The CDR3 is CASSLNRRTGELFF. Here the CDR3 DNA reads TGTGCCAGCAGTTTGAACCGGAGAACCGGGGAGCTGTTTTTT.

CDR3 in DNA: TGTGCCAGCAGCTTGGCGGGCCGGGGGGAGCAGTTCTTC. Translating it yields CASSLAGRGEQFF. The V and J genes are TRBV5-4 and TRBJ2-1; D is possibly TRBD2 (6 bases). Germline V CDR1 and CDR2: SGHNT, YYREEE (reference sequence). V was trimmed by 0 bases and J by 10 bases, leaving 11 bases between them. The CDR3 extends over 13 amino acids.

The CDR3, as DNA: TGTGCCAGCAGTTTGGTCGGGGCAAACTATGGCTACACCTTC. Encoded protein: CASSLVGANYGYTF. V and J are TRBV27 and TRBJ1-2; tentative D call: TRBD1 (5 bases). The V gene's germline CDR1 is MNHEY and CDR2 SMNVEV (reference sequence). There are 14 residues in the CDR3. Trimming removed 3 bases from V and 2 bases from J, with 10 bases in between.

This clone was observed a handful of times. This chain links TRBV30 with TRBJ1-2; 12 nucleotides agree with TRBD1. The CDR3 is made up of 14 amino acids. The ends lost 3 bases at V and 10 bases at J; junction bases unmatched: 9. Germline V gives CDR1 GTSNPN, CDR2 SVGIG (reference sequence). CDR3 loop: CAWSPLRDRGLYTF. In DNA, the CDR3 is TGTGCCTGGAGCCCCTTACGGGACAGGGGGCTCTACACCTTC.

The chain links TRBV10-3 to TRBJ2-7, with D unclear. The CDR3 runs to 15 residues. The V gene's germline CDR1 is ENHRY and CDR2 SYGVKD. V was pared by 2 bases and J by 0 bases, with 11 bases between. CDR3 in amino acids: CAISEERRSSYEQYF. DNA for the CDR3: TGTGCCATCAGTGAGGAACGACGGAGCTCCTACGAGCAGTACTTC.

The rearrangement links TRBV5-1 to TRBJ1-6; D is uncertain. Trimming took off 6 bases at V and 8 bases at J, with 15 bases between the two ends. Germline V gene data show CDR1 as SGHRS and CDR2 as YFSETQ. The CDR3 extends over 14 amino acids. The CDR3 DNA reads TGCGCCAGCAAGGAGGGCACAGCTTATTCACCCCTCCACTTT. It encodes CASKEGTAYSPLHF.

The J gene is TRBJ1-1, the V gene TRBV7-9; 9 bases are shared with TRBD1. The germline V gene has CDR1 SEHNR and CDR2 FQNEAQ (reference sequence). Trimming removed 0 bases from V and 1 base from J; junction bases left unmatched: 9. CDR3 length: 18 amino acids. The CDR3 nucleotides read TGTGCCAGCAGCTTAGCGGTCTTGAACAGGGGGCGGAACACTGAAGCTTTCTTT. Protein: CASSLAVLNRGRNTEAFF.

For the CDR3, the DNA is TGTGCCTGGAGTCTGTCTAGCAGCTACGAGCAGTACTTC. As protein: CAWSLSSSYEQYF. This chain uses TRBV30 with TRBJ2-7; a weak D match, TRBD2 (5 bases). Trimming cost V 2 bases and J 3 bases, with 11 bases left between them. Germline V lookup: CDR1 GTSNPN, CDR2 SVGIG (reference sequence). The length of the CDR3 is 13 residues. The full variable domain, with the rest looked up from reference TRBV30 and TRBJ2-7, is SQTIHQWPATLVQPVGSPLSLECTVEGTSNPNLYWYRQAAGRGLQLLFYSVGIGQISSEVPQNLSASRPQDRQFILSSKKLLLSDSGFYLCAWSLSSSYEQYFGPGTRLTVT.

CDR3 residues: CASSIDFGGLSNQPQHF. CDR3 DNA: TGTGCCAGTAGTATAGATTTTGGGGGCCTAAGCAATCAGCCCCAGCATTTT. The chain is built from TRBV19 and TRBJ1-5, with TRBD1 as a possible D gene (6 bases). Trimming took 0 bases from V and 1 from J, leaving 13 bases between them. Germline-derived CDR1 and CDR2 are LNHDA and SQIVND (reference sequence). The CDR3 spans 17 residues.